The clone carrying this T cell receptor (beta chain) has a count of ten or more. A junction end diverges from the germline sequence, so it may reflect a read error. These data belong to a study of T cells in Graves' hyperthyroidism and ophthalmopathy. Germline assignment: CDR1 MDHEN and CDR2 SYDVKM. This CDR3 spans 14 amino acids. From RNA transcripts, TCR beta CDR3 regions were amplified. The HTBI set primed first-round TCR CDR3 RT-PCR. One entry per CDR3 protein results from TCRdb running MiXCR on the multiplex PCR reads. Of some 270,000 distinct CDR3 sequences in the sample, roughly an eighth are singletons; the top ten hold 6.5% to 10%.

The sequence derives from a woman aged 40-49 years with Graves' hyperthyroidism. What was sequenced was blood. The V and J genes are TRBV28 and TRBJ2-3; a possible D gene is TRBD2 (6 bases). The CDR3 sequence is CASCLGLLTDTQYF. CDR3 sequence (DNA): TGTGCCAGCTGTTTGGGACTTCTCACAGATACGCAGTATTTT.